These 21 T cell receptor beta chains originate from one sample sequenced in a study of cytomegalovirus exposure and HLA in healthy donors. TCRdb keeps only in-frame clones here, not all; method: immunoSEQ multiplex PCR. The data hold 180,000 or so clones, with about nine tenths observed a single time. Specimen: PBMCs. Receptors originate from a man in his late teens or twenties in good health and CMV-seropositive.

The chain employs TRBV27 and TRBJ1-2; the match to TRBD1 covers 10 bases. The germline gives CDR1 MNHEY, CDR2 SMNVEV (reference sequence). The V and J ends lost 5 bases and 4 bases, in that order; junction bases with no gene match: 7. The CDR3 is 15 residues long. This CDR3 reads CASSNPGQGRYGYTF. Here the CDR3 DNA reads TGTGCCAGCAGTAACCCGGGACAGGGGCGCTATGGCTACACCTTC.

The count of this clone is one. This chain connects TRBV4-3 to TRBJ2-7; 7 nucleotides line up with TRBD2. CDR3 length: 18 residues. Germline lookup yields CDR1 LGHNA and CDR2 YSLEER. Trimming cost V 0 bases and J 0 bases; bases outside gene matches: 11. DNA of the CDR3: TGCGCCAGCAGCCAAGACCCCCTGGTCAGCGGGGTCTCCTACGAGCAGTACTTC. Protein sequence: CASSQDPLVSGVSYEQYF.

V usage is TRBV9 and J usage is TRBJ2-5, with D perhaps TRBD2 (6 bases). Per germline, CDR1 SGDLS and CDR2 YYNGEE. Trimming took 0 bases from V and 4 from J, leaving 10 bases between them. The CDR3 runs 14 residues. The DNA of the CDR3 is TGTGCCAGCAGCGTAGGGTCCGGGAGAGAGACCCAGTACTTC. Its translation is CASSVGSGRETQYF.

This clone was recorded many times. The DNA for the CDR3 is TGTGCCAGCTCACCGCCGGGACTAGCGGGAGGCGAGCAGTACTTC. Its translation: CASSPPGLAGGEQYF. The chain couples TRBV18 to TRBJ2-7; 15 bases agree with TRBD2. The CDR3 spans 15 residues. Trimming cost V 3 bases and J 6 bases; bases outside gene matches: 3. Germline lookup yields CDR1 KGHSH and CDR2 LQKENI.

Many counts were recorded for this clone. The gene calls are TRBV7-9 and TRBJ1-2, with D perhaps TRBD1 (6 bases). Germline V gene data show CDR1 as SEHNR and CDR2 as FQNEAQ (reference sequence). This CDR3 region has 13 residues. V lost 4 bases and J lost 4, with 10 bases in between. The CDR3 DNA reads as TGTGCCAGCAGCTCGACAGGCGGCTATGGCTACACCTTC. Its protein is CASSSTGGYGYTF.

In its sample, this clone was seen a few times. The chain has TRBV6-1 and TRBJ2-2, with D tentatively TRBD2 (6 bases). CDR3 size: 14 residues. Germline CDR1 reads MNHNS; CDR2 reads SASEGT. Deletions cut 8 bases from V and 6 bases from J, with 16 bases between. CDR3 sequence reads: CASFLTSGAGELFF. DNA for the CDR3: TGTGCCAGCTTCTTGACTAGTGGGGCCGGGGAGCTGTTTTTT.

The CDR3 DNA reads as TGTGCCAGCAGCCCCTACAGGGTATCCATGAACACTGAAGCTTTCTTT. As protein: CASSPYRVSMNTEAFF. The V and J genes are TRBV7-8 and TRBJ1-1, with D perhaps TRBD1 (6 bases). V was clipped by 5 bases and J by 0 bases, with 16 bases between them. Germline V gene lookup returns CDR1 SGHVS and CDR2 FQNEAQ. The CDR3 totals 16 residues.

The chain is built from TRBV18 and TRBJ2-3; 8 bases line up with TRBD2. CDR3 length equals 14 residues. Germline values: CDR1 KGHSH, CDR2 LQKENI. With V trimmed by 3 bases and J by 1 base, 0 bases remained unmatched. CDR3 nucleotides: TGTGCCAGCTCACCTAGCGGGGGCACAGATACGCAGTATTTT. It translates to CASSPSGGTDTQYF.

The chain couples TRBV4-1 to TRBJ2-7; the D gene is possibly TRBD1 (5 bases). Deletions cut 1 base from V and 0 bases from J, with 13 bases between. Germline CDR1 and CDR2: MGHRA and YSYEKL. The CDR3 length is 16 residues. The CDR3 here is CASSQVAGLSSYEQYF. As DNA, the CDR3 is TGCGCCAGCAGCCAAGTGGCAGGGCTAAGCTCCTACGAGCAGTACTTC.

The chain couples TRBV28 to TRBJ2-6; tentatively, D is TRBD2 (5 bases). The germline V gene has CDR1 MDHEN and CDR2 SYDVKM. Trimming removed 8 bases at V and 0 bases at J, with 23 bases between. The CDR3 extends over 19 amino acids. The chain's CDR3 is CASAKPTRAASSGANVLTF. CDR3 nucleotide sequence: TGTGCCAGCGCCAAGCCCACGCGGGCTGCAAGCTCTGGGGCCAACGTCCTGACTTTC.

The chain links TRBV27 to TRBJ2-3, with D perhaps matching TRBD2 (6 bases). Per germline, CDR1 MNHEY and CDR2 SMNVEV (reference sequence). V lost 8 bases and J 1 base, leaving 13 bases between the germline ends. This CDR3 has 14 residues. This CDR3 reads CASALGGGTDTQYF. The CDR3 nucleotides are TGTGCCAGCGCTTTGGGGGGTGGCACAGATACGCAGTATTTT.

The rearrangement joins TRBV28 to TRBJ1-5; TRBD1 agrees at 7 bases. The CDR3 is made up of 14 amino acids. The trim removed 4 bases at V and 2 bases at J, leaving 2 bases unmatched. CDR1 is MDHEN, CDR2 SYDVKM, per germline. The CDR3 DNA follows: TGTGCCAGCAGTTCTACAGGGGGCAATCAGCCCCAGCATTTT. The encoded protein is CASSSTGGNQPQHF. Based on the CDR3 plus reference TRBV28 and TRBJ1-5, the full variable domain is DVKVTQSSRYLVKRTGEKVFLECVQDMDHENMFWYRQDPGLGLRLIYFSYDVKMKEKGDIPEGYSVSREKKERFSLILESASTNQTSMYLCASSSTGGNQPQHFGDGTRLSIL.

This clone has just a few counts. The chain links TRBV7-2 to TRBJ1-1; D might be TRBD1 (5 bases). V was shortened by 0 bases and J by 9 bases, with 8 bases between the two germline ends. The CDR3 is 12 residues long. Germline CDR1 is SGHTA and CDR2 is FQGNSA. In DNA, the CDR3 is TGTGCCAGCAGCTTAGCGGAGGGGAAAGCTTTCTTT. It encodes CASSLAEGKAFF.

The CDR3 DNA reads as TGTGCCACCAGACAGGACAGGGTTTTCAATCAGCCCCAGCATTTT. It specifies CATRQDRVFNQPQHF. The V gene is TRBV15, the J gene TRBJ1-5; 8 bases align to TRBD1. With 6 bases clipped from V and 3 bases from J, the junction kept 7 bases outside the gene matches. This CDR3 comprises 15 residues. CDR1 is LNHNV, CDR2 YYDKDF, per germline (reference sequence).

Here the CDR3 reads CASSYRQVNSPLHF. CDR3 sequence (DNA): TGTGCCAGCAGTTACCGGCAGGTTAATTCACCCCTCCACTTT. The rearrangement links TRBV6-6 to TRBJ1-6; D unclear. V lost 2 bases and J lost 6, with 8 bases in between. This CDR3 is 14 amino acids long. The germline V gene encodes CDR1 MNHNY and CDR2 SVGAGI (reference sequence).

The genes are TRBV7-3 and TRBJ1-2, with 9 bases matching TRBD1. The CDR3 loop spans 15 amino acids. Germline values: CDR1 SGHTA, CDR2 FQGTGA. V shed 6 bases, J shed 3 bases, and the junction held 8 bases outside the gene matches. CDR3 region: CASSQTGGPYYGYTF. The CDR3 DNA reads as TGTGCCAGCAGTCAGACAGGGGGTCCCTACTATGGCTACACCTTC.

The chain links TRBV27 to TRBJ2-1, with 9 positions matching TRBD2. From germline, CDR1 is MNHEY and CDR2 SMNVEV (reference sequence). V lost 10 bases and J lost 8; bases outside the gene matches: 9. CDR3 length equals 13 residues. The chain's CDR3 is CATASGIKYEQFF. The CDR3 coding sequence is TGTGCCACCGCTAGCGGGATAAAGTATGAGCAGTTCTTC.

The genes are TRBV7-3 and TRBJ1-1; D is unclear. The V gene's germline CDR1 is SGHTA and CDR2 FQGTGA. CDR3 length: 13 residues. The V end lost 2 bases, the J end lost 5 bases, and 9 bases lay between the germline ends. For the CDR3, the DNA is TGTGCCAGCAGCTTACAGCGCGAAACTGAAGCTTTCTTT. This gives the protein CASSLQRETEAFF.

The count of this clone is one. J is TRBJ1-2 and V is TRBV29-1; 8 positions match TRBD1. Trimming took 3 bases from V and 4 from J; bases not matched to a gene: 16. The CDR3 extends over 17 amino acids. Germline lookup yields CDR1 SQVTM and CDR2 ANQGSEA. CDR3 sequence (DNA): TGCAGCGTTGACCTTGCGGACAGGGCGGAGACCCCCTATGGCTACACCTTC. Amino acid sequence: CSVDLADRAETPYGYTF.

The rearrangement joins TRBV5-1 to TRBJ2-7, with 9 bases matching TRBD1. The CDR3 is 15 amino acids. The trim removed 4 bases at V and 0 bases at J, leaving 5 bases unmatched. Looked up from germline, CDR1 is SGHRS and CDR2 is YFSETQ. Here the CDR3 reads CASSGGQGPSYEQYF. CDR3 coding DNA: TGCGCCAGCAGCGGGGGACAGGGACCCTCCTACGAGCAGTACTTC.

This clone was found once. This rearrangement joins TRBV10-3 to TRBJ1-2; TRBD1 matches at 7 bases. The CDR3 has 16 amino acids. Germline V gives CDR1 ENHRY, CDR2 SYGVKD. Germline trimming cut 8 bases from V and 2 bases from J; bases unmatched to any gene: 14. The CDR3 region has the DNA TGTGCCATCTTAGCTTCACCCGGGGACAGAAACTATGGCTACACCTTC. Translated, it gives CAILASPGDRNYGYTF.